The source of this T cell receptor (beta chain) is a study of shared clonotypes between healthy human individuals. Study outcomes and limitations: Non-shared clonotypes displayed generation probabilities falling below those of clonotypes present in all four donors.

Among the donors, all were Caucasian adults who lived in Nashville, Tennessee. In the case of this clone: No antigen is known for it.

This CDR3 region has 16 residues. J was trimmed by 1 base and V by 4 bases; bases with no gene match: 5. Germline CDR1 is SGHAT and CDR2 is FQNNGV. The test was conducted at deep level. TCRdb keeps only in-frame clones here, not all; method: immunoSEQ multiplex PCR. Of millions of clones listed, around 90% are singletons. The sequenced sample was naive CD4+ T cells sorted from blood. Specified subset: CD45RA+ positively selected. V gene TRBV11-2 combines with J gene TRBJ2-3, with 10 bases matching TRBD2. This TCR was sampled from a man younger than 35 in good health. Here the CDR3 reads CASSSTGTSGTDTQYF. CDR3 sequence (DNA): TGTGCCAGCAGCTCTACCGGGACTAGCGGCACAGATACGCAGTATTTT.